This T cell receptor beta chain was identified during a study of T cell changes during pregnancy in multiple sclerosis. J lost 0 bases, V lost 8 bases, and 13 bases had no gene match. Germline V gene lookup returns CDR1 MNHEY and CDR2 SMNVEV (reference sequence). The CDR3 covers 18 residues. Repertoires were generated with immunoSEQ multiplex PCR, while TCRdb's copy carries only in-frame clones and drops some. The sample lists under 75,000 clones, about nine tenths occurring once. The starting material was peripheral blood, obtained in the first trimester of pregnancy. This TCR was recovered from a female donor with multiple sclerosis, enrolled in a pregnancy study. V and J are TRBV27 and TRBJ1-4; 9 nucleotides align to TRBD1. Here the CDR3 reads CASGPIRQGGPTNEKLFF. In DNA, the CDR3 is TGTGCCAGCGGGCCCATTCGACAGGGGGGACCAACTAATGAAAAACTGTTTTTT.